The 29 T cell receptor beta chains below all came from one sample that was sequenced in a study of CD8+CD57+ T cells in acquired aplastic anemia. Those patients picked for sequencing had displayed CD8+CD57+ cell expansion on flow cytometry. Both TCR beta VDJ combination and CDR3 sequence profiling were carried out. Genomic DNA was the template for this profiling. Using its own MiXCR run on the reads, TCRdb lists one record per CDR3 protein. The table has hundreds of thousands of distinct CDR3 sequences, less than 35% seen once. The sequenced sample consisted of sorted CD4+, CD8+, or CD8+CD57+ T cells (not recorded which) from PBMCs. Receptors originate from a human donor with aplastic anemia.

This clonotype appeared a few times. V gene TRBV5-1 combines with J gene TRBJ1-4; D is undetermined. Trimming stripped 0 bases from V and 7 bases from J, with 13 bases between. Germline V gives CDR1 SGHRS, CDR2 YFSETQ. This CDR3 contains 15 residues. The CDR3 sequence: CASSLVSGQLEKLFF. The DNA of the CDR3 is TGCGCCAGCAGCTTGGTGTCGGGCCAGCTTGAAAAACTGTTTTTT.

The chain joins TRBV2 to TRBJ2-5, with 7 bases fitting TRBD2. The germline V gene has CDR1 SNHLY and CDR2 FYNNEI. J was trimmed by 1 base and V by 6 bases; bases with no gene match: 8. This CDR3 contains 15 residues. In DNA, the CDR3 is TGTGCCAGCAGGGGATGGGGGACTATCCAAGAGACCCAGTACTTC. Translating gives CASRGWGTIQETQYF.

The rearrangement uses TRBV20-1 and TRBJ2-3; TRBD2 aligns across 13 bases. The CDR3 is made up of 19 amino acids. With V trimmed by 0 bases and J by 0 bases, 9 bases remained unmatched. Germline CDR1 DFQATT, CDR2 SNEGSKA (reference sequence). The CDR3 spells CSARDRRGLAGASTDTQYF. The CDR3 nucleotides are TGCAGTGCTAGAGATAGAAGAGGACTAGCGGGAGCTAGCACAGATACGCAGTATTTT.

The chain has TRBV29-1 and TRBJ2-7; 11 positions match TRBD2. The CDR3 spans 14 residues. With V trimmed by 6 bases and J by 4 bases, 8 bases remained unmatched. Germline V gene data show CDR1 as SQVTM and CDR2 as ANQGSEA. CDR3 sequence reads: CSVLGLAERYEQYF. The CDR3 DNA follows: TGCAGCGTGCTGGGACTAGCGGAAAGGTACGAGCAGTACTTC.

This clonotype was seen only a few times. This chain joins TRBV3-1 and TRBJ1-2; D unclear. The V gene's germline CDR1 is LGHDT and CDR2 YNNKEL (reference sequence). Between the trimmed V and J ends, which lost 1 base and 8 bases, there was a span of 11 bases. The length of the CDR3 is 13 residues. The CDR3 bases are TGTGCCAGCAGCCAAGTTTTGGCGAACGGCTACACCTTC. It yields the protein CASSQVLANGYTF. Full variable domain (outside the CDR3, taken from reference TRBV3-1 and TRBJ1-2): DTAVSQTPKYLVTQMGNDKSIKCEQNLGHDTMYWYKQDSKKFLKIMFSYNNKELIINETVPNRFSPKSPDKAHLNLHINSLELGDSAVYFCASSQVLANGYTFGSGTRLTVV.

A single count supports this clonotype. The rearrangement links TRBV27 to TRBJ2-7; D may be TRBD2 (5 bases). V lost 4 bases to trimming and J lost 2 bases, with 12 bases between them. CDR3 length: 14 amino acids. Germline V lookup: CDR1 MNHEY, CDR2 SMNVEV (reference sequence). CDR3 sequence: CASSSREEAYEQYF. The DNA of the CDR3 is TGTGCCAGCAGTTCACGCGAGGAGGCCTACGAGCAGTACTTC.

The chain carries TRBV12-3 or TRBV12-4 and TRBJ1-1; a possible D gene is TRBD1 (5 bases). Deletions cut 6 bases from V and 10 bases from J, with 9 bases between. CDR3 length: 10 residues. The CDR3 reads CASRGLIAFF. The CDR3, as DNA: TGTGCCAGCAGGGGACTAATAGCTTTCTTT.

The chain recombines TRBV14 with TRBJ2-3; 7 bases match TRBD2. With 2 bases clipped from V and 3 bases from J, the junction kept 11 bases outside the gene matches. The CDR3 spans 17 residues. Looked up from germline, CDR1 is SGHDN and CDR2 is FVKESK. The CDR3 protein is CASSQPFPGGGTDTQYF. The CDR3 region has the DNA TGTGCCAGCAGCCAACCCTTCCCGGGAGGAGGAACAGATACGCAGTATTTT.

The chain combines TRBV4-1 with TRBJ1-1; D gene uncertain. Germline V gene sequence: CDR1 MGHRA, CDR2 YSYEKL. V gave up 4 bases and J gave up 0 bases, with 9 bases separating them. The CDR3 is 14 residues long. The CDR3 loop reads CASSLQPMNTEAFF. The DNA for the CDR3 is TGCGCCAGCAGCCTTCAGCCGATGAACACTGAAGCTTTCTTT.

The rearrangement uses TRBV20-1 and TRBJ1-5; the match to TRBD1 covers 7 bases. The V and J ends lost 5 bases and 1 base, in that order; junction bases with no gene match: 5. Germline V lookup: CDR1 DFQATT, CDR2 SNEGSKA (reference sequence). The CDR3 extends over 14 amino acids. CDR3 DNA sequence: TGCAGTGCTTATCAGGGGGGCAGCAATCAGCCCCAGCATTTT. Its translation is CSAYQGGSNQPQHF.

The chain uses TRBV19 and TRBJ2-6; 7 bases match TRBD1. The V segment lost 4 bases and the J segment 4 bases; nucleotides outside the gene matches: 7. CDR1 is LNHDA and CDR2 is SQIVND in the germline V gene (reference sequence). The CDR3 extends over 16 amino acids. The CDR3 coding sequence is TGTGCCAGTAGTAAACAGGGGAACTCCGGGGCCAACGTCCTGACTTTC. It yields the protein CASSKQGNSGANVLTF. The whole variable domain, filled in from reference TRBV19 and TRBJ2-6, reads DGGITQSPKYLFRKEGQNVTLSCEQNLNHDAMYWYRQDPGQGLRLIYYSQIVNDFQKGDIAEGYSVSREKKESFPLTVTSAQKNPTAFYLCASSKQGNSGANVLTFGAGSRLTVL.

Concerning this clonotype itself: One end of the junction varies from germline; a read error may be responsible. V is TRBV7-9 and J is TRBJ2-3; D ambiguous. This CDR3 contains 13 residues. Germline V gene sequence: CDR1 SEHNR, CDR2 FQNEAQ (reference sequence). CDR3: CASGLVGTDTQYF. CDR3 in DNA: TGTGCCAGCGGCTTAGTCGGTACAGATACGCAGTATTTT.

Note on this clonotype: This could be a read error, since a much larger clone is one nucleotide away. The rearrangement joins TRBV14 to TRBJ1-1, with no clear D. V lost 6 bases and J lost 2, with 4 bases in between. CDR1 and CDR2 (germline): SGHDN, FVKESK. The CDR3 loop spans 11 amino acids. The CDR3 DNA follows: TGTGCCAGCAGGTGTAACACTGAAGCTTTCTTT. Amino acid sequence: CASRCNTEAFF.

J is TRBJ1-1 and V is TRBV10-3; possible D gene TRBD1, 5 bases. Germline values: CDR1 ENHRY, CDR2 SYGVKD. V was cut by 10 bases and J by 0 bases, with 18 bases left in between. This CDR3 spans 15 amino acids. The CDR3 DNA reads TGTGCCACCCAGGGTCCTTTAGCCTTGAACACTGAAGCTTTCTTT. Its translation is CATQGPLALNTEAFF.

This clonotype has only a few counts. The genes are TRBV20-1 and TRBJ2-7, with D tentatively TRBD1 (5 bases). The V end lost 3 bases, the J end lost 4 bases, and 19 bases lay between the germline ends. This CDR3 is 15 amino acids long. Germline V CDR1 and CDR2: DFQATT, SNEGSKA (reference sequence). The CDR3 is CSASSVRGPEYEQYF. The CDR3, as DNA: TGCAGTGCTAGTTCCGTAAGGGGCCCGGAGTACGAGCAGTACTTC.

This clonotype has more than one count but fewer than ten. The V gene is TRBV25-1, the J gene TRBJ1-4; possible D gene TRBD1, 5 bases. Germline CDR1 reads MGHDK; CDR2 reads SYGVNS. The CDR3 runs 15 residues. V lost 5 bases to trimming and J lost 3 bases, with 13 bases between them. The CDR3 DNA is TGTGCCAGCAGTCCTTCCGGGGCGGCTAATGAAAAACTGTTTTTT. The encoded protein is CASSPSGAANEKLFF.

This clonotype was recorded at least ten times. The J gene is TRBJ2-7, the V gene TRBV20-1; 8 bases match TRBD2. V lost 6 bases and J lost 4; bases outside the gene matches: 8. The CDR3 runs to 13 residues. Germline V gene sequence: CDR1 DFQATT, CDR2 SNEGSKA (reference sequence). CDR3: CSARERGIYEQYF. The CDR3 coding sequence is TGCAGTGCAAGGGAGCGGGGGATTTACGAGCAGTACTTC.

The chain has TRBV9 and TRBJ2-7, with TRBD2 matching 7 bases. V shed 4 bases and J 7 bases; nucleotides not matched to a gene: 11. Germline V CDR1 and CDR2: SGDLS, YYNGEE. The CDR3 covers 14 residues. CDR3 region: CASSQVVRGGEQYF. The CDR3 DNA reads as TGTGCCAGCAGCCAAGTGGTACGGGGAGGGGAGCAGTACTTC.

At least ten counts were recorded for this clonotype. V and J are TRBV20-1 and TRBJ2-7; TRBD2 is a possible D gene (5 bases). This CDR3 is built from 14 residues. The V gene lost 6 bases and the J gene lost 3 bases, with 18 bases spanning the gap. Germline CDR1 is DFQATT and CDR2 is SNEGSKA (reference sequence). The CDR3 spells CSARTAEKGYEQYF. CDR3 nucleotides: TGCAGTGCAAGGACTGCTGAGAAGGGCTACGAGCAGTACTTC.

This sequence joins TRBV6-5 and TRBJ2-6, with D uncertain. The CDR3 is made up of 15 amino acids. Deletions cut 1 base from V and 1 base from J, with 5 bases between. Germline V gene data show CDR1 as MNHEY and CDR2 as SVGAGI. The CDR3 DNA reads as TGTGCCAGCAGTTACTTGTCGTCTGGGGCCAACGTCCTGACTTTC. Translating gives CASSYLSSGANVLTF.

This clonotype came up once. The chain joins TRBV3-1 to TRBJ1-3; 8 bases are shared with TRBD1. The CDR3 contains 16 residues. CDR1 is LGHDT and CDR2 is YNNKEL in the germline V gene (reference sequence). The V gene end was trimmed by 4 bases and the J gene end by 4 bases; junction bases not matched to a gene: 9. This CDR3 reads CASSPWTGTGGNTIYF. The CDR3 coding sequence is TGTGCCAGCAGCCCCTGGACAGGGACGGGAGGAAACACCATATATTTT.

The chain recombines TRBV6-1 with TRBJ2-5, with D maybe TRBD1 (5 bases). This CDR3 region has 13 residues. V was clipped by 5 bases and J by 0 bases, with 7 bases between them. The V gene's germline CDR1 is MNHNS and CDR2 SASEGT. This chain's CDR3 is CASSRQYQETQYF. In DNA, the CDR3 is TGTGCCAGCAGTCGACAGTACCAAGAGACCCAGTACTTC.

This rearrangement joins TRBV2 to TRBJ1-2, with D perhaps TRBD1 (6 bases). The CDR3 sequence is 14 residues long. Germline CDR1 and CDR2: SNHLY and FYNNEI. Trimming left V 9 bases short and J 7 bases short, with 21 bases between. This CDR3 reads CASNTAGGAGGYTF. CDR3 DNA: TGTGCCAGTAACACTGCGGGGGGGGCTGGTGGCTACACCTTC.

This clonotype came up many times. The chain employs TRBV19 and TRBJ1-1, with D perhaps matching TRBD1 (6 bases). CDR1 is LNHDA, CDR2 SQIVND, per germline (reference sequence). The CDR3 length is 15 residues. Between the trimmed V and J ends, which lost 3 bases and 5 bases, there was a span of 16 bases. The CDR3 reads CASSMQAGAGTEAFF. The CDR3 coding sequence is TGTGCCAGTAGTATGCAGGCAGGGGCGGGTACTGAAGCTTTCTTT.

This chain connects TRBV7-9 to TRBJ1-1; tentative D call: TRBD1 (5 bases). The germline V gene has CDR1 SEHNR and CDR2 FQNEAQ (reference sequence). The germline V and J ends were trimmed by 1 base and 4 bases, with 13 bases remaining between them. This CDR3 region has 15 residues. The CDR3 spells CASSLVRGVGTEAFF. The CDR3 DNA sequence: TGTGCCAGCAGCTTAGTGCGGGGGGTGGGCACTGAAGCTTTCTTT.

This clonotype appeared many times. The rearrangement uses TRBV20-1 and TRBJ2-7; D is undetermined. The CDR3 is 12 amino acids. Between the trimmed V and J ends, which lost 1 base and 3 bases, there was a span of 7 bases. Per germline, CDR1 DFQATT and CDR2 SNEGSKA (reference sequence). The CDR3 is CSARASGYEQYF. The DNA for the CDR3 is TGCAGTGCTAGAGCGTCCGGCTACGAGCAGTACTTC.

This clonotype was counted many times. The chain couples TRBV29-1 to TRBJ2-7; 10 bases match TRBD1. This CDR3 is built from 14 residues. Germline lookup yields CDR1 SQVTM and CDR2 ANQGSEA. Trimming cost V 4 bases and J 3 bases; bases outside gene matches: 6. CDR3 DNA sequence: TGCAGCGTTGGTTCGGGACAGGGGATCTACGAGCAGTACTTC. It specifies CSVGSGQGIYEQYF.

This clonotype was seen more than once but under ten times. This sequence joins TRBV12-3 or TRBV12-4 and TRBJ2-1; 12 bases map to TRBD2. CDR3 length: 14 amino acids. The junction had 3 bases not matched to a gene; V was cut back by 6 bases and J by 6 bases. The CDR3 nucleotides read TGTGCCAGCAGACTAGCGGGAGGACTCAATGAGCAGTTCTTC. It encodes CASRLAGGLNEQFF.

The CDR3 DNA sequence: TGTGCCAGCAGCCCAACCCTTAGGGGGACTCTCCACGAGCAGTACTTC. Translated: CASSPTLRGTLHEQYF. The rearrangement uses TRBV4-2 and TRBJ2-7; D is perhaps TRBD1 or TRBD2 (6 bases each). Germline loops: CDR1 LGHNA, CDR2 YNFKEQ. The CDR3 is 16 residues long. Trimming removed 4 bases at V and 5 bases at J, with 21 bases between.